The T cell receptor (beta chain) described here comes from a study of cytomegalovirus exposure and HLA in healthy donors. Study as a whole: Earlier results showed 90 million to 120 million unique TCR beta sequences derived from approximately 170 million T cells.

Concerning this clone: What it recognizes is unknown.

Regarding the study as a whole: Across donors, sequencing depth was assumed by presence/absence analyses to be roughly uniform.

Vbeta (60) and Jbeta (13) primers were used in the PCR. TCRdb's table, derived via immunoSEQ multiplex PCR, lists solely in-frame clones and lacks some. The top ten hold less than 2.5% of the sample, which has some 120,000 clones, 81% seen once. Deletions cut 4 bases from V and 2 bases from J, with 15 bases between. Germline CDR1 is SGHTA and CDR2 is FQGNSA. This CDR3 contains 16 residues. The J gene is TRBJ2-1, the V gene TRBV7-2, with D possibly matching TRBD2 (7 bases). The TCR originated in a woman aged 40-49 years in good health and CMV-seronegative. Sequenced material: PBMCs. CDR3 nucleotide sequence: TGTGCCAGCAGCTCTAGGGAGGGGGGAACCTACAATGAGCAGTTCTTC. Amino acid sequence: CASSSREGGTYNEQFF. Complete variable domain (other parts from reference TRBV7-2 and TRBJ2-1): GAGVSQSPSNKVTEKGKDVELRCDPISGHTALYWYRQSLGQGLEFLIYFQGNSAPDKSGLPSDRFSAERTGGSVSTLTIQRTQQEDSAVYLCASSSREGGTYNEQFFGPGTRLTVL.